This TCR beta chain comes out of a study of shared clonotypes between healthy human individuals. Whole-study findings and limits: Naive subsets typically showed greater estimated richness than memory subsets. Generation probabilities of non-shared clonotypes were lower (relative to those shared by all four donors). Enrolling few donors narrowed the genetic and exposure-history diversity that was represented.

Remarks on this clone: Its cognate antigen is unknown.

Assay execution took place at the deep level. The method was immunoSEQ multiplex PCR; TCRdb's version includes in-frame clones alone and lacks a portion of them. The sample shows more than 2,000,000 clones, approximately 95% of them seen only once. CDR1 is SEHNR and CDR2 is FQNEAQ in the germline V gene (reference sequence). The CDR3 has 15 residues. Germline trimming cut 2 bases from V and 3 bases from J; bases unmatched to any gene: 3. The chain recombines TRBV7-9 with TRBJ2-1; 8 bases align to TRBD2. Source material: naive CD4+ T cells from PBMCs. Subset in this sample: CD45RA+ positively selected. The source is a man aged 18 to 35 in good health. Some clones in this sample may be carry-over from other donors' samples. CDR3 bases: TGTGCCAGCAGCTTACGAAGCGGGAGCTACAATGAGCAGTTCTTC. It yields the protein CASSLRSGSYNEQFF.